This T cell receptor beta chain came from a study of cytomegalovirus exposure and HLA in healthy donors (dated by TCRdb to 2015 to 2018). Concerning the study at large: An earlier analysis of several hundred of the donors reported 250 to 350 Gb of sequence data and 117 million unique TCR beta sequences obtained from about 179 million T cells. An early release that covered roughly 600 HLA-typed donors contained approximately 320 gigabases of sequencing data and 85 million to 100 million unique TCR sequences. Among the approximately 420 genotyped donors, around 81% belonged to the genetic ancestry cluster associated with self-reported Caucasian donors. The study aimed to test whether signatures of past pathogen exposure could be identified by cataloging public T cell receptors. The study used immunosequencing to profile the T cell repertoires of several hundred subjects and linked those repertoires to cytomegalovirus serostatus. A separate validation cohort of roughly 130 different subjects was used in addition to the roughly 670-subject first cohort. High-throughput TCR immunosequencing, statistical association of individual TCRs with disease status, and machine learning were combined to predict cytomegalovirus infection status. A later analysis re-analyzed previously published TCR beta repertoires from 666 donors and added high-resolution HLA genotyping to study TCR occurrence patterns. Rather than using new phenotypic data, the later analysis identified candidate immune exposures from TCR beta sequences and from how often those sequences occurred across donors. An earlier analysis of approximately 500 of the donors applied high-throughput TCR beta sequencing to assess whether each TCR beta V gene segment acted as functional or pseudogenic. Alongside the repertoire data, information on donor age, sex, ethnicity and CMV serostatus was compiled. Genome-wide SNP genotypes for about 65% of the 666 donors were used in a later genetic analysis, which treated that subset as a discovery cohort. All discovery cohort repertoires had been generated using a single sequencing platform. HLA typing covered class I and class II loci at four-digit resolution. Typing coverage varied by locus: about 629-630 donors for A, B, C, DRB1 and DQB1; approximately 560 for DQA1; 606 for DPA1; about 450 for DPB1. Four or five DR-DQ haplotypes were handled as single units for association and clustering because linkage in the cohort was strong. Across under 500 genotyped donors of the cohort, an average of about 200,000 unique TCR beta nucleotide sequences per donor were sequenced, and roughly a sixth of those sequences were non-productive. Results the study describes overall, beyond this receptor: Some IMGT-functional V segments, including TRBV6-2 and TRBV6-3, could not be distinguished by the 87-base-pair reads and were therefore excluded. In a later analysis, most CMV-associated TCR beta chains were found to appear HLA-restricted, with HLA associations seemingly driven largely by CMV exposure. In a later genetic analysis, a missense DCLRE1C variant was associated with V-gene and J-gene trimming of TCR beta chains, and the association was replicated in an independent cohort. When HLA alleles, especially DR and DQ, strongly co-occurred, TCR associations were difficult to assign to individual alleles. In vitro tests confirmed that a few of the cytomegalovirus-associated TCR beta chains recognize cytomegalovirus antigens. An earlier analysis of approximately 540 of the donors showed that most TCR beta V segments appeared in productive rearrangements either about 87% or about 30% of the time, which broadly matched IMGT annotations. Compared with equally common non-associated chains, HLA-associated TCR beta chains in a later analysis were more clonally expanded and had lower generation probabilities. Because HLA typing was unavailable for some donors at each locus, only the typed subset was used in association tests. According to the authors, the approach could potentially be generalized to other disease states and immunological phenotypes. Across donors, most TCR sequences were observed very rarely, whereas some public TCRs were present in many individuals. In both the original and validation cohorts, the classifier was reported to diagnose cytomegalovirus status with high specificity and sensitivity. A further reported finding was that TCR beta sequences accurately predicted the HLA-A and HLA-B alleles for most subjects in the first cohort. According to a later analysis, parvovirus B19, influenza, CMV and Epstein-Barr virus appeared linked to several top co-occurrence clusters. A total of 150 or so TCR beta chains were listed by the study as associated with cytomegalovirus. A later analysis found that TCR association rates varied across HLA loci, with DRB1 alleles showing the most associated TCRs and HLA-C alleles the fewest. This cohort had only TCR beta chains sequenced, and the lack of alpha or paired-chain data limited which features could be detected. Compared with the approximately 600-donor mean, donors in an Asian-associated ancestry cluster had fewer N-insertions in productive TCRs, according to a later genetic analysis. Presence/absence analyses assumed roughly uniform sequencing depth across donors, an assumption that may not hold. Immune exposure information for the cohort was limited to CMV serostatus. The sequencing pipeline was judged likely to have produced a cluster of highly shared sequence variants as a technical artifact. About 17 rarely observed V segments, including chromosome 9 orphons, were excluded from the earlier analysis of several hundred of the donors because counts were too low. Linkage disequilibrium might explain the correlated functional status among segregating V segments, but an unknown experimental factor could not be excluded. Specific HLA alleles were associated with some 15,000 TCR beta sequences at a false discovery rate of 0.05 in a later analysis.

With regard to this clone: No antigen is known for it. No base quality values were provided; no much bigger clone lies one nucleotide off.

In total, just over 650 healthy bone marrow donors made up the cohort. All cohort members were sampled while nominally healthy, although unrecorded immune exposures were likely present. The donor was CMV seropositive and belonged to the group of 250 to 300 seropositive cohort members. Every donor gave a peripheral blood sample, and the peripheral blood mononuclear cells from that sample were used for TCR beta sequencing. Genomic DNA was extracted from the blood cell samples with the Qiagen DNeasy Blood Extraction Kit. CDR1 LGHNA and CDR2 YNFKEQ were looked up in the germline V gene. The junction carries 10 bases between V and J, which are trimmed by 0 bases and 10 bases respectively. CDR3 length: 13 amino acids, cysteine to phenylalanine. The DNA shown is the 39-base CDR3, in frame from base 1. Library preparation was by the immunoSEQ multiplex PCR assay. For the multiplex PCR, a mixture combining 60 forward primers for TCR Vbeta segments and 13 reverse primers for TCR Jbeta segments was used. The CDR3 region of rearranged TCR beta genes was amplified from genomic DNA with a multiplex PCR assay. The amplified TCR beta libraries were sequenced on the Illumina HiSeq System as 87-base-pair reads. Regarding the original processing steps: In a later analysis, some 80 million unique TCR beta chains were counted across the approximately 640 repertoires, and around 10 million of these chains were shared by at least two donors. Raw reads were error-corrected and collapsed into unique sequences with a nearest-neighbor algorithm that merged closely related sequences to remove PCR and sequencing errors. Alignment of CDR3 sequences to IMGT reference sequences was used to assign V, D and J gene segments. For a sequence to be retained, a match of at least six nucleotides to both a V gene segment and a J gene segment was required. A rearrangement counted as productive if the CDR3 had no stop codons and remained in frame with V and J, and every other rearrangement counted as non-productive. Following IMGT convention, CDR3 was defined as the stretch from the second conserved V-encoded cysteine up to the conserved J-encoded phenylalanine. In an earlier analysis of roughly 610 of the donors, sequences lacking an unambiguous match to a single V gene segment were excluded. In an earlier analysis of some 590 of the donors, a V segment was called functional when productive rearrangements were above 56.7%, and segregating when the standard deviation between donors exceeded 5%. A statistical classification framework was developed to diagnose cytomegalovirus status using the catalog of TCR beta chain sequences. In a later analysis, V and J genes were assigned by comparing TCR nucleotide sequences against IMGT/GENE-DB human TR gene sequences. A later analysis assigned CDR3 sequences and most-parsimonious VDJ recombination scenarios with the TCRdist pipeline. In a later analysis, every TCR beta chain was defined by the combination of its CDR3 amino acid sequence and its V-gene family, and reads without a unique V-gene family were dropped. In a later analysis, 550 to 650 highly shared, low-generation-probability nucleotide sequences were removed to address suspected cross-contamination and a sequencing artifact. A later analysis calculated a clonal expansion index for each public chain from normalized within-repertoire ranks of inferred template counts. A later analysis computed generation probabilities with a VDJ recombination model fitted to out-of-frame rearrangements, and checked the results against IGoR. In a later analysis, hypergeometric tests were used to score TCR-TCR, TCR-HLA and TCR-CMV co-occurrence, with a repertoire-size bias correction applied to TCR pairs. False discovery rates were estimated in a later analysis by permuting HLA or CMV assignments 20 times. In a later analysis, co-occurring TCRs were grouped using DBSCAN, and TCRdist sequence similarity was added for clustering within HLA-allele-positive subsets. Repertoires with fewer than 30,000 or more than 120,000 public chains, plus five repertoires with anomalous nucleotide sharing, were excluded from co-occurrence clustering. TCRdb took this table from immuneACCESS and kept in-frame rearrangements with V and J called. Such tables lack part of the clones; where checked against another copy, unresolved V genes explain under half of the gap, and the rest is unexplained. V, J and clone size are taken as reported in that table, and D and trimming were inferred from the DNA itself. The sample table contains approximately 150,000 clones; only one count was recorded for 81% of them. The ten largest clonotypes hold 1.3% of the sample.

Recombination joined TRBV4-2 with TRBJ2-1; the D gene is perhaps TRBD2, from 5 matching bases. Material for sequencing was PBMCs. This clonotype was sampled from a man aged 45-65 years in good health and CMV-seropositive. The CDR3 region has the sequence CASSQDTRWEQFF. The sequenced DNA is TGTGCCAGCAGCCAAGATACTAGGTGGGAGCAGTTCTTC.